The table lists the clone carrying this TCR beta chain with a count of one. The antigen is undetermined. Unique molecular identifiers were incorporated when the TCRbeta library was constructed. A single record per CDR3 protein comes from TCRdb applying MiXCR to the PCR reads. This repertoire shows about 980,000 distinct CDR3 sequences, about 29% found once; its top ten account for roughly 28%. Germline V gene data show CDR1 as LGHNT and CDR2 as FRNRAP. This CDR3 has 14 amino acids. Trimming pared 4 bases from V and 4 bases from J, leaving 11 bases between. The sample comes from a study of T-cell reconstitution after alpha-beta-depleted transplantation in children. Findings and caveats of the study: One year post-transplant, T-cell counts and diversity were largely derived from T cells produced anew. After transplant, at about two months, alpha-beta T cells were reportedly derived from several hundred expanded graft clones.

The sequencing used PBMCs, mostly from graft donor cells, collected 360 days after TCRalphabeta/CD19-depleted stem cell transplant. This chain uses TRBV12-5 with TRBJ2-1; D remains ambiguous. This clonotype was obtained from a boy less than two years old who had a stem cell transplant for SCID, so the T cells may come from the graft donor. CDR3 residues: CASGSRTLYNEQFF. The DNA for the CDR3 is TGTGCTAGTGGTTCACGGACCCTTTACAATGAGCAGTTCTTC.